One sample yielded the 25 T cell receptor beta chains listed below, sequenced in a study of blood T cell repertoires in COVID-19. Here immunoSEQ multiplex PCR was the method, and the copy in TCRdb shows in-frame clones only, minus some. The table lists 300,000 or so clones, over 75% of them singletons, with 0.9% to 1.2% in the top ten. Source material: PBMCs or T cells enriched from blood (not recorded which). The receptor source for this set is a woman aged 25 to 39 who had recovered from COVID-19.

The chain links TRBV4-2 to TRBJ1-5, with 9 bases fitting TRBD1. V lost 0 bases to trimming and J lost 2 bases; unmatched junction nucleotides: 8. The CDR3 consists of 18 residues. Germline CDR1 reads LGHNA; CDR2 reads YNFKEQ. The CDR3 here is CASSQEPQGAGGNQPQHF. The DNA for the CDR3 is TGTGCCAGCAGCCAAGAGCCACAGGGGGCTGGGGGCAATCAGCCCCAGCATTTT.

This chain connects TRBV7-3 to TRBJ2-2, with 15 positions matching TRBD2. V gave up 0 bases and J gave up 5 bases; unmatched junction bases: 7. Germline values: CDR1 SGHTA, CDR2 FQGTGA. CDR3 length equals 19 residues. CDR3 loop: CASSLTGLAGGPGTGELFF. As DNA, the CDR3 is TGTGCCAGCAGCTTAACTGGACTAGCGGGAGGGCCGGGAACCGGGGAGCTGTTTTTT.

The V call is TRBV18, the J call TRBJ2-1, with 8 bases identical to TRBD2. The length of the CDR3 is 17 residues. Germline loops: CDR1 KGHSH, CDR2 LQKENI. With V trimmed by 4 bases and J by 0 bases, 8 bases remained unmatched. The CDR3 region is CASSRAGGASSYNEQFF. The DNA for the CDR3 is TGTGCCAGCTCACGCGCGGGAGGCGCGAGCTCCTACAATGAGCAGTTCTTC.

This sequence joins TRBV7-3 and TRBJ2-2; the match to TRBD2 covers 13 bases. The J segment lost 6 bases and the V segment lost 5 bases, leaving 6 bases of the junction unmatched. Germline CDR1 and CDR2: SGHTA and FQGTGA. The CDR3 covers 16 residues. The CDR3 sequence is CASSPGLAGVAGELFF. CDR3 nucleotide sequence: TGTGCCAGCAGCCCCGGACTAGCGGGAGTCGCCGGGGAGCTGTTTTTT. Full variable domain (remainder filled in from reference TRBV7-3 and TRBJ2-2): GAGVSQTPSNKVTEKGKYVELRCDPISGHTALYWYRQSLGQGPEFLIYFQGTGAADDSGLPNDRFFAVRPEGSVSTLKIQRTERGDSAVYLCASSPGLAGVAGELFFGEGSRLTVL.

This chain joins TRBV19 and TRBJ1-2, with 12 bases identical to TRBD1. The CDR3 covers 14 residues. Germline loops: CDR1 LNHDA, CDR2 SQIVND (reference sequence). V was pared by 10 bases and J by 6 bases, with 9 bases of the junction left unmatched. CDR3 amino acids: CATSGTGGGNGYTF. CDR3 in DNA: TGTGCCACCTCCGGGACAGGGGGCGGGAATGGCTACACCTTC.

V and J are TRBV5-6 and TRBJ1-4, with TRBD1 as a possible D gene (6 bases). Germline V lookup: CDR1 SGHDT, CDR2 YYEEEE. V was clipped by 0 bases and J by 2 bases, with 11 bases between them. The CDR3 length is 16 residues. CDR3 protein: CASSLAFRGTNEKLFF. The CDR3 coding sequence is TGTGCCAGCAGCTTGGCCTTCAGGGGTACTAATGAAAAACTGTTTTTT.

This chain joins TRBV5-1 and TRBJ2-7; 8 nucleotides line up with TRBD1. Germline CDR1 SGHRS, CDR2 YFSETQ. CDR3 length: 15 amino acids. V lost 5 bases, J lost 0 bases, and 7 bases stayed unmatched. CDR3 sequence: CASSSQGAVSYEQYF. CDR3 coding DNA: TGCGCCAGCAGTTCGCAGGGGGCGGTCTCCTACGAGCAGTACTTC.

The chain has TRBV4-1 and TRBJ2-1; 9 bases match TRBD2. CDR1 is MGHRA and CDR2 is YSYEKL in the germline V gene. Trimming at V came to 4 bases and at J to 9 bases, leaving 7 bases not matched to a gene. The CDR3 consists of 14 residues. CDR3 protein: CASSPSASGIEQFF. The CDR3 bases are TGCGCCAGCAGCCCCTCGGCTAGCGGGATTGAGCAGTTCTTC.

The CDR3 sequence is CSVGPTNYGYTF. CDR3 DNA sequence: TGCAGCGTTGGCCCTACTAACTATGGCTACACCTTC. The J gene is TRBJ1-2, the V gene TRBV29-1; D ambiguous. V was shortened by 4 bases and J by 0 bases, with 6 bases between the two germline ends. This CDR3 is 12 amino acids long. Germline V gene data show CDR1 as SQVTM and CDR2 as ANQGSEA.

The sample holds one count of this clone. Sequence at one end of the junction differs from germline and may be a read error. This chain links TRBV3-1 (or the pseudogene TRBV3-2) with TRBJ2-7; 11 bases line up with TRBD1. CDR1 and CDR2 from the germline V gene are LGHDT and YNNKEL (reference sequence). This CDR3 is built from 15 residues. The CDR3 here is CASSQGQGAPYEQYF. DNA of the CDR3: TGTGCCAGCAGTCAAGGACAGGGGGCCCCCTACGAGCAGTACTTC.

The rearrangement links TRBV3-1 (or the pseudogene TRBV3-2) to TRBJ2-5, with a possible D match to TRBD1 (6 bases). This CDR3 is 16 amino acids long. Per the germline V gene, CDR1 is LGHDT and CDR2 is YNNKEL (reference sequence). Trimming cost V 0 bases and J 3 bases, with 14 bases left between them. Here the CDR3 reads CASSQDGQRTEETQYF. As DNA, the CDR3 is TGTGCCAGCAGCCAAGATGGGCAAAGGACAGAAGAGACCCAGTACTTC.

V and J are TRBV30 and TRBJ1-3; 9 bases are shared with TRBD1. This CDR3 has 15 amino acids. In germline, CDR1 is GTSNPN, CDR2 SVGIG (reference sequence). V shed 2 bases and J 2 bases; nucleotides not matched to a gene: 4. The DNA of the CDR3 is TGTGCCTGGAGTCGGACAGGGGTAGCTGGAAACACCATATATTTT. Its translation is CAWSRTGVAGNTIYF. The full variable domain, with the rest looked up from reference TRBV30 and TRBJ1-3, is SQTIHQWPATLVQPVGSPLSLECTVEGTSNPNLYWYRQAAGRGLQLLFYSVGIGQISSEVPQNLSASRPQDRQFILSSKKLLLSDSGFYLCAWSRTGVAGNTIYFGEGSWLTVV.

The sample holds a few counts of this clone. V and J are TRBV2 and TRBJ1-6, with 9 bases aligning to TRBD1. There are 14 residues in the CDR3. CDR1 is SNHLY, CDR2 FYNNEI, per germline. Germline trimming cut 10 bases from V and 6 bases from J; bases unmatched to any gene: 7. The CDR3 sequence: CANLRDRANSPLHF. As DNA, the CDR3 is TGTGCCAACCTCCGGGACAGGGCTAATTCACCCCTCCACTTT.

The chain combines TRBV12-3 or TRBV12-4 with TRBJ1-4; D call uncertain. The CDR3 covers 13 residues. Trimming pared 5 bases from V and 7 bases from J, leaving 11 bases between. DNA of the CDR3: TGTGCCAGCAGTCTGTCGGGGATTGAAAAACTGTTTTTT. Amino acids: CASSLSGIEKLFF.

Concerning this clone itself: Germline and junction disagree at one end, which may indicate a read error. This CDR3 is also generated by other DNA sequences in the sample. The chain carries TRBV9 and TRBJ2-1; 14 bases fit TRBD2. The CDR3 spans 16 residues. The germline V gene has CDR1 SGDLS and CDR2 YYNGEE. The CDR3 region is CASSDPGTSGRNEQFF. The CDR3 DNA reads TGTGCTAGCAGCGACCCCGGGACTAGCGGGAGAAATGAGCAGTTCTTC. Full variable domain (missing parts from reference TRBV9 and TRBJ2-1): DSGVTQTPKHLITATGQRVTLRCSPRSGDLSVYWYQQSLDQGLQFLIQYYNGEERAKGNILERFSAQQFPDLHSELNLSSLELGDSALYFCASSDPGTSGRNEQFFGPGTRLTVL.

Comment on this clone: The junction differs from germline at one of its ends, possibly a read error. The chain uses TRBV2 and TRBJ2-7, with D possibly matching TRBD1 (6 bases). The CDR3 loop spans 14 amino acids. Germline CDR1 reads SNHLY; CDR2 reads FYNNEI. The CDR3 bases are TGTGCCAGCAGTGATCATCGCTTCCCCAGGGGTTGGAACTTC. It specifies CASSDHRFPRGWNF.

The V and J genes are TRBV4-2 and TRBJ2-1; the match to TRBD2 covers 8 bases. With 2 bases clipped from V and 4 bases from J, the junction kept 4 bases outside the gene matches. This CDR3 contains 15 residues. CDR1 and CDR2 (germline): LGHNA, YNFKEQ. The CDR3 DNA sequence: TGTGCCAGCAGCCAACCAGCGGGAGCATACAATGAGCAGTTCTTC. Its protein product is CASSQPAGAYNEQFF.

The chain employs TRBV3-1 (or the pseudogene TRBV3-2) and TRBJ1-2; possibly TRBD1 for D (5 bases). Germline V gives CDR1 LGHDT, CDR2 YNNKEL (reference sequence). There are 13 residues in the CDR3. The ends were cut back, 4 bases at V and 2 bases at J, with 8 bases in the middle. For the CDR3, the DNA is TGTGCCAGCAGCCCAGACAGAAACTATGGCTACACCTTC. This encodes CASSPDRNYGYTF.

V gene TRBV10-3 combines with J gene TRBJ2-2; 8 positions agree with TRBD2. J lost 4 bases, V lost 11 bases, and 21 bases had no gene match. Germline V lookup: CDR1 ENHRY, CDR2 SYGVKD. This CDR3 region has 18 residues. The CDR3 is CAALPTSGRIFSTGELFF. CDR3 coding DNA: TGTGCCGCCCTACCTACCAGCGGGAGAATATTTAGCACCGGGGAGCTGTTTTTT.

This clone has only a few counts. The chain links TRBV29-1 to TRBJ1-4, with TRBD1 as a possible D gene (6 bases). CDR3 length equals 13 residues. Germline values: CDR1 SQVTM, CDR2 ANQGSEA. V gave up 4 bases and J gave up 8 bases, with 14 bases separating them. CDR3 sequence reads: CSVGGRGGEKLFF. CDR3 bases: TGCAGCGTTGGTGGCAGGGGTGGGGAAAAACTGTTTTTT.

The CDR3 DNA reads TGTGCCAGCACCCCGATATCCGCGGGAGTTGCGGAGACCCAGTACTTC. Translating it yields CASTPISAGVAETQYF. The chain has TRBV28 and TRBJ2-5; 7 bases align to TRBD2. The CDR3 length is 16 residues. CDR1 MDHEN and CDR2 SYDVKM come from the germline V gene. With 7 bases clipped from V and 5 bases from J, the junction kept 16 bases outside the gene matches.

The chain has TRBV7-8 and TRBJ2-7; 9 bases align to TRBD2. The CDR3 sequence is 15 residues long. J gave up 1 base and V 5 bases, and 6 bases lay outside the gene matches. Germline CDR1 is SGHVS and CDR2 is FQNEAQ. CDR3 loop: CASSRVTSGSYEQYF. CDR3 coding DNA: TGTGCCAGCAGCAGGGTGACTAGCGGTTCCTACGAGCAGTACTTC.

The J gene is TRBJ2-7, the V gene TRBV6-5, with 9 bases fitting TRBD2. Germline assignment: CDR1 MNHEY and CDR2 SVGAGI. The CDR3 extends over 15 amino acids. V gave up 4 bases and J gave up 6 bases; unmatched junction bases: 10. The CDR3, as DNA: TGTGCCAGCAGTTCCCATATAGCGGGAGAGTTCGAGCAGTACTTC. Residues: CASSSHIAGEFEQYF.

This clone occurred once. The rearrangement links TRBV6-5 to TRBJ1-1; tentative D call: TRBD1 (5 bases). Trimming stripped 6 bases from V and 2 bases from J, with 16 bases between. Looked up from germline, CDR1 is MNHEY and CDR2 is SVGAGI. The CDR3 is 15 amino acids. In DNA, the CDR3 is TGTGCCAGCAGGCCCAGCGGGACGGTTAACACTGAAGCTTTCTTT. This sequence encodes CASRPSGTVNTEAFF.

The chain is built from TRBV28 and TRBJ2-7; TRBD1 is a possible D gene (5 bases). The CDR3 has 13 residues. V shed 10 bases and J shed 2 bases, with 15 bases lying between them. Germline V gives CDR1 MDHEN, CDR2 SYDVKM. The CDR3 DNA follows: TGTGCCACCCACCCCCCAGGGCCCTACGAGCAGTACTTC. Protein product: CATHPPGPYEQYF. The full variable domain, with the rest looked up from reference TRBV28 and TRBJ2-7, is DVKVTQSSRYLVKRTGEKVFLECVQDMDHENMFWYRQDPGLGLRLIYFSYDVKMKEKGDIPEGYSVSREKKERFSLILESASTNQTSMYLCATHPPGPYEQYFGPGTRLTVT.